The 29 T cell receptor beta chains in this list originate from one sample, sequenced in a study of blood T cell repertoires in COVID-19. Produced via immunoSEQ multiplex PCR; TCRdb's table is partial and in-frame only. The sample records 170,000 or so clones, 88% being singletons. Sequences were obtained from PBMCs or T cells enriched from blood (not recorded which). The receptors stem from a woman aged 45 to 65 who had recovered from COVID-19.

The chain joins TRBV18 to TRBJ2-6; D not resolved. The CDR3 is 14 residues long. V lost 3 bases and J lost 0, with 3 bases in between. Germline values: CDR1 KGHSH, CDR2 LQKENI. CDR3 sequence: CASSPSSGANVLTF. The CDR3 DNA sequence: TGTGCCAGCTCACCCAGCTCTGGGGCCAACGTCCTGACTTTC.

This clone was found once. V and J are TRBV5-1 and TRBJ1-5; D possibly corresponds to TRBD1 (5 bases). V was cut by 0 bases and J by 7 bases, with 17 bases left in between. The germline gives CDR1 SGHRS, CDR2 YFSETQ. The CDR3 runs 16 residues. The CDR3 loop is CASSLAPGGMGQPQHF. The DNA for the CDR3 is TGCGCCAGCAGCTTGGCCCCGGGGGGGATGGGGCAGCCCCAGCATTTT. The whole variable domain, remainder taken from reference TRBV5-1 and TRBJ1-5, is KAGVTQTPRYLIKTRGQQVTLSCSPISGHRSVSWYQQTPGQGLQFLFEYFSETQRNKGNFPGRFSGRQFSNSRSEMNVSTLELGDSALYLCASSLAPGGMGQPQHFGDGTRLSIL.

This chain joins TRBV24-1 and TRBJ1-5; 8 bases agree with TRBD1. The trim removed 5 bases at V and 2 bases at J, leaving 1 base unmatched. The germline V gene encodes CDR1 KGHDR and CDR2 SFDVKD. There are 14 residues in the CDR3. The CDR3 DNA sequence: TGTGCCACCAGTGCGGGACAGGGCAATCAGCCCCAGCATTTT. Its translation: CATSAGQGNQPQHF.

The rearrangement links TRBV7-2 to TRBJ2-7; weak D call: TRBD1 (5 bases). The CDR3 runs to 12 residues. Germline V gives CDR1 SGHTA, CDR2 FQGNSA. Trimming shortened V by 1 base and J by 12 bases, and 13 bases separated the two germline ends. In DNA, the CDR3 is TGTGCCAGCAGCTTAGAGGTAGGGGAATCGTACTTC. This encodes CASSLEVGESYF.

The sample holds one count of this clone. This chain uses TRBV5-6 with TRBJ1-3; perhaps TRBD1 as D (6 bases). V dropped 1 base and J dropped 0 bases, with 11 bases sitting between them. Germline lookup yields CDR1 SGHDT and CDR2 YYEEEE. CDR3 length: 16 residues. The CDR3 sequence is CASSLYRGASGNTIYF. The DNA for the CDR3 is TGTGCCAGCAGCTTGTATCGGGGGGCCTCTGGAAACACCATATATTTT.

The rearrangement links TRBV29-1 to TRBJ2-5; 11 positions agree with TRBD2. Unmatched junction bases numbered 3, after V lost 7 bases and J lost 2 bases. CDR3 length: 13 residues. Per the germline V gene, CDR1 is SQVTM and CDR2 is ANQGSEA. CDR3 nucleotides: TGCAGCGCCCTAGCGGGGGGACAAGAGACCCAGTACTTC. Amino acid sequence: CSALAGGQETQYF.

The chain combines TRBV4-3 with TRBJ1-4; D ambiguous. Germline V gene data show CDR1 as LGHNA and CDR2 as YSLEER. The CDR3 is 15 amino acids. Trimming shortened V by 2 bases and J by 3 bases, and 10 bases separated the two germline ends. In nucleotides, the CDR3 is TGCGCCAGCAGCCAAAGCCCCAAGCCTAATGAAAAACTGTTTTTT. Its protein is CASSQSPKPNEKLFF.

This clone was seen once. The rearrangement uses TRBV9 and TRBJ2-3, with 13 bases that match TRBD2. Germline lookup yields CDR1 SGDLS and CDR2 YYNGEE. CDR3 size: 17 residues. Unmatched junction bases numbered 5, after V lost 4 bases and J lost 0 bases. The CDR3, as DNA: TGTGCCAGCAGCAGGACTAGCGGGGGCACCAGCACAGATACGCAGTATTTT. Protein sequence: CASSRTSGGTSTDTQYF.

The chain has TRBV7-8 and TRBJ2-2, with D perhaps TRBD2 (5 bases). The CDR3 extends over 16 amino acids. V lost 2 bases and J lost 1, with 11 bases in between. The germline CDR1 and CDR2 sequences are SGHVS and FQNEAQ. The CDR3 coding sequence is TGTGCCAGCAGCTTAAGAGCGGCAGGGAACACCGGGGAGCTGTTTTTT. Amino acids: CASSLRAAGNTGELFF.

CDR3 in DNA: TGTGCCAGCAGCTTACCCACTTACAATGAGCAGTTCTTC. This codes for CASSLPTYNEQFF. The genes are TRBV7-2 and TRBJ2-1; unclear D gene. Trimming left V 2 bases short and J 4 bases short, with 6 bases between. Germline loops: CDR1 SGHTA, CDR2 FQGNSA. The CDR3 loop spans 13 amino acids.

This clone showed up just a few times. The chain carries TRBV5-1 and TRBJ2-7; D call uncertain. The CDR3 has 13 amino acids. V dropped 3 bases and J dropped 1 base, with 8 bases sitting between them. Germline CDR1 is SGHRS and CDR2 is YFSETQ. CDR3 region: CASSYQESYEQYF. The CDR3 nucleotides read TGCGCCAGCAGCTATCAGGAATCCTACGAGCAGTACTTC.

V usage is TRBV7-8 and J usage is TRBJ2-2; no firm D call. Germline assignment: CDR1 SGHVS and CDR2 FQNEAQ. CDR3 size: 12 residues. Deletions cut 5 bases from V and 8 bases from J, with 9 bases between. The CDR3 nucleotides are TGTGCCAGCAGCCTGGGCAGGGGGGAGCTGTTTTTT. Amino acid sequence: CASSLGRGELFF. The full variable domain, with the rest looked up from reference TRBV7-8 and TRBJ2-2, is GAGVSQSPRYKVAKRGQDVALRCDPISGHVSLFWYQQALGQGPEFLTYFQNEAQLDKSGLPSDRFFAERPEGSVSTLKIQRTQQEDSAVYLCASSLGRGELFFGEGSRLTVL.

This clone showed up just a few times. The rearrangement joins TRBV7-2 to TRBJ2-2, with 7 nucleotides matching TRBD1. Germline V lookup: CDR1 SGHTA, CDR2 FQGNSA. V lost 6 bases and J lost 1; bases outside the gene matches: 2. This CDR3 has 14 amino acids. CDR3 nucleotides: TGTGCCAGCAGGTGGGACAGGAACACCGGGGAGCTGTTTTTT. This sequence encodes CASRWDRNTGELFF.

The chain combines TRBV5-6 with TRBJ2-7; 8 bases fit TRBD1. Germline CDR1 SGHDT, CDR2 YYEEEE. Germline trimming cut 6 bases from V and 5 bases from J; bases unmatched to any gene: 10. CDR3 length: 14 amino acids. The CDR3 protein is CASNPLGQGDEQYF. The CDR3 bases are TGTGCCAGCAACCCCTTAGGACAGGGTGACGAGCAGTACTTC.

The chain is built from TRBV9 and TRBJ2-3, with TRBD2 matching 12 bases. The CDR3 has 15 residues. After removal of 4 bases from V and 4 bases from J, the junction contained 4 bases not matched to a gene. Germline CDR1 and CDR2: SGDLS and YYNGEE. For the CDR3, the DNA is TGTGCCAGCAGCCGACTAGCGGGGGATGCAGATACGCAGTATTTT. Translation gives CASSRLAGDADTQYF.

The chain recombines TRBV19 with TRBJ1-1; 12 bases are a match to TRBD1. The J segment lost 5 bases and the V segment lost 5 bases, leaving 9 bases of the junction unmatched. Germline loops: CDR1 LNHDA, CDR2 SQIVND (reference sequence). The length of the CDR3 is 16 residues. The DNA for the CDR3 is TGTGCCAGTAGTCGGGGGGACAGGGGGCGCGGGACTGAAGCTTTCTTT. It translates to CASSRGDRGRGTEAFF.

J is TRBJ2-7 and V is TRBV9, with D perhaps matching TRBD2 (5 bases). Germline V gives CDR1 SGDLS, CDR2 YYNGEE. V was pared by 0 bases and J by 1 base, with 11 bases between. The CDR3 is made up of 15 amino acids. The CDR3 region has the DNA TGTGCCAGCAGCGTAGACGGGATTCGGTCCTACGAGCAGTACTTC. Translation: CASSVDGIRSYEQYF. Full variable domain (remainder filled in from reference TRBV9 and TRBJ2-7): DSGVTQTPKHLITATGQRVTLRCSPRSGDLSVYWYQQSLDQGLQFLIQYYNGEERAKGNILERFSAQQFPDLHSELNLSSLELGDSALYFCASSVDGIRSYEQYFGPGTRLTVT.

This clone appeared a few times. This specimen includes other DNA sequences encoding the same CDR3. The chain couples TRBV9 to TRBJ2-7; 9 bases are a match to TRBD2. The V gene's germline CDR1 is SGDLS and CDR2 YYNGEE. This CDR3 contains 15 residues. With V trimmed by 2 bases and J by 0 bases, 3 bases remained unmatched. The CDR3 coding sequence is TGTGCCAGCAGCGTGGGACTAGCTGGCTCCTACGAGCAGTACTTC. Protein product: CASSVGLAGSYEQYF. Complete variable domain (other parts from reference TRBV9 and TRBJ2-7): DSGVTQTPKHLITATGQRVTLRCSPRSGDLSVYWYQQSLDQGLQFLIQYYNGEERAKGNILERFSAQQFPDLHSELNLSSLELGDSALYFCASSVGLAGSYEQYFGPGTRLTVT.

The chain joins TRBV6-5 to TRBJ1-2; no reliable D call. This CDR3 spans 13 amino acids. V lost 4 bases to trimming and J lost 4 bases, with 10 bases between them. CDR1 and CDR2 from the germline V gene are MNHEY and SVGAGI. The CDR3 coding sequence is TGTGCCAGCAGTTCGGGGAAGAGCTATGGCTACACCTTC. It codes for CASSSGKSYGYTF.

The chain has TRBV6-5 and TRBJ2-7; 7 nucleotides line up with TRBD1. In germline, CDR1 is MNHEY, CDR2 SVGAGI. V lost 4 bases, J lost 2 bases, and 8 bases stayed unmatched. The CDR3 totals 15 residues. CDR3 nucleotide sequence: TGTGCCAGCAGTTGGGCTCGGGACAGAACCTACGAGCAGTACTTC. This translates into CASSWARDRTYEQYF.

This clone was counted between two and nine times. The CDR3 DNA is TGTGCCAGCAGTGAAGCAGAGGTGCGGGGGCAAGGTGAAGCTTTCTTT. It codes for CASSEAEVRGQGEAFF. V gene TRBV6-1 combines with J gene TRBJ1-1, with D perhaps matching TRBD1 (6 bases). This CDR3 is built from 16 residues. V dropped 0 bases and J dropped 7 bases, with 18 bases sitting between them. CDR1 and CDR2 (germline): MNHNS, SASEGT.

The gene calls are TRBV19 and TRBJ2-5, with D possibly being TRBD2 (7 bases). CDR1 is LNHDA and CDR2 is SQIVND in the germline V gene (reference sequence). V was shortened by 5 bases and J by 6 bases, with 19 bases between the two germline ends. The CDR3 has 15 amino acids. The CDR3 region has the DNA TGTGCCAGTAGTGTCTCTAACTCGCGGGGGCAGACCCAGTACTTC. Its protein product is CASSVSNSRGQTQYF. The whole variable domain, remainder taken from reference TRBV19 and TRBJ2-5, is DGGITQSPKYLFRKEGQNVTLSCEQNLNHDAMYWYRQDPGQGLRLIYYSQIVNDFQKGDIAEGYSVSREKKESFPLTVTSAQKNPTAFYLCASSVSNSRGQTQYFGPGTRLLVL.

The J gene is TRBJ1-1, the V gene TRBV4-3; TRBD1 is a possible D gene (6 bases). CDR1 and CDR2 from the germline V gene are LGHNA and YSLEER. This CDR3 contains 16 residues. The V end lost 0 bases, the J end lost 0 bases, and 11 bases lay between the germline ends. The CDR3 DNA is TGCGCCAGCAGCCAAGAGATGACAGGAATGAACACTGAAGCTTTCTTT. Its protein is CASSQEMTGMNTEAFF.

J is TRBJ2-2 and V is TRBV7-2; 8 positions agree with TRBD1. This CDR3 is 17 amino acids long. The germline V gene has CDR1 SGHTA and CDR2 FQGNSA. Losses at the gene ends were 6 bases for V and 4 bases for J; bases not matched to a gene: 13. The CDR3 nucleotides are TGTGCCAGCAGACAGACAGGGGCCTCGCGAGGCACCGGGGAGCTGTTTTTT. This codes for CASRQTGASRGTGELFF.

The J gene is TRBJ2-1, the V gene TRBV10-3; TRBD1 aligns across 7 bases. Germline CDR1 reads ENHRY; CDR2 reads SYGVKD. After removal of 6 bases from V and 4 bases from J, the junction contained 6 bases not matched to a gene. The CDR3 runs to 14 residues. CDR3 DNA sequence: TGTGCCATCAGACAGACAGGGACGTACAATGAGCAGTTCTTC. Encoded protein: CAIRQTGTYNEQFF.

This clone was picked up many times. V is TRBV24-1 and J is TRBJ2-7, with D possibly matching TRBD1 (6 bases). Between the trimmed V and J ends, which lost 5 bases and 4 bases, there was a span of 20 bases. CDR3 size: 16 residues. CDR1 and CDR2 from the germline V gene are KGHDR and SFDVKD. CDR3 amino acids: CATSAQTGQGKYEQYF. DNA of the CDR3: TGTGCCACCAGTGCCCAGACAGGACAAGGGAAGTACGAGCAGTACTTC.

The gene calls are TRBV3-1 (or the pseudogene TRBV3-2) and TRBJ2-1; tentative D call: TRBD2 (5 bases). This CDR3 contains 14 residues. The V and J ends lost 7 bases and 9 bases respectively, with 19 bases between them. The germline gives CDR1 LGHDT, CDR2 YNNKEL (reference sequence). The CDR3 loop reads CASTPGIAGREQFF. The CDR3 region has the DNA TGTGCCAGCACCCCGGGGATAGCCGGACGTGAGCAGTTCTTC.

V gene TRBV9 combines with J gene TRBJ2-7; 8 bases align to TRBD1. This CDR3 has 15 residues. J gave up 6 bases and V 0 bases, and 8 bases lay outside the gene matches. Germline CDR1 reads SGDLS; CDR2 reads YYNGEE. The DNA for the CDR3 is TGTGCCAGCAGCGTAGCTACAGGACAGGGTGCCGAGCAGTACTTC. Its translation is CASSVATGQGAEQYF.

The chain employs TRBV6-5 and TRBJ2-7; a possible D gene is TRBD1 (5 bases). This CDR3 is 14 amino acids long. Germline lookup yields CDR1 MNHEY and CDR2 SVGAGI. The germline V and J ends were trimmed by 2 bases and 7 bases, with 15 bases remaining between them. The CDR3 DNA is TGTGCCAGCAGTTACGCAGGGCGGTATGAGGAGCAGTACTTC. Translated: CASSYAGRYEEQYF.